This T cell receptor (beta chain) was captured in a study of cytomegalovirus exposure and HLA in healthy donors. Use of 60 Vbeta and 13 Jbeta primers characterized the PCR. Sequencing used immunoSEQ multiplex PCR; TCRdb keeps in-frame clones, though not all of them. The sample yields 150,000 or so clones, approximately 84% seen once. Points from the study as a whole: A previous analysis found most TCR beta V segments productive roughly 87% or roughly 30% of the time. Several V segments, TRBV6-2 and TRBV6-3 among them, could not be told apart and were dropped.

For this clone: Its cognate antigen is unknown.

CDR3 length equals 14 residues. Germline V gives CDR1 SNHLY, CDR2 FYNNEI. V lost 4 bases and J lost 3, with 13 bases in between. The rearrangement joins TRBV2 to TRBJ2-7, with D possibly being TRBD2 (6 bases). This sequence originates from a middle-aged woman in good health and CMV-seropositive. The sequenced sample was PBMCs. CDR3 loop: CASSGRGSYYEQYF. CDR3 nucleotide sequence: TGTGCCAGCAGTGGGCGGGGATCCTACTACGAGCAGTACTTC. The full variable domain, its missing parts supplied by reference TRBV2 and TRBJ2-7, is EPEVTQTPSHQVTQMGQEVILRCVPISNHLYFYWYRQILGQKVEFLVSFYNNEISEKSEIFDDQFSVERPDGSNFTLKIRSTKLEDSAMYFCASSGRGSYYEQYFGPGTRLTVT.